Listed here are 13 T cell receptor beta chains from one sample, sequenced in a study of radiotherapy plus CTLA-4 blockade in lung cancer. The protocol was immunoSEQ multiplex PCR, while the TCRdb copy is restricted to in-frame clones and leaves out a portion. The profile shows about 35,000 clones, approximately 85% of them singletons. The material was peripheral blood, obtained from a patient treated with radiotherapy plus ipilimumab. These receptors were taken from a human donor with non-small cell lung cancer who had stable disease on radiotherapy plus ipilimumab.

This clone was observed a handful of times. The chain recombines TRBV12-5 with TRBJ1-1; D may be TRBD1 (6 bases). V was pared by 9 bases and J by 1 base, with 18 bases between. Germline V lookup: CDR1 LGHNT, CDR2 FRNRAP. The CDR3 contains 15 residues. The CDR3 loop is CASLPREGGNTEAFF. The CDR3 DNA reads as TGTGCTAGCCTCCCACGGGAAGGGGGGAACACTGAAGCTTTCTTT.

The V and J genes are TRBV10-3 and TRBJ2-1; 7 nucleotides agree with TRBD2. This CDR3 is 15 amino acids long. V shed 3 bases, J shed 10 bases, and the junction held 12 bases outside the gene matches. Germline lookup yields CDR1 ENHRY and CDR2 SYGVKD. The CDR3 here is CAISEIAGESSEQFF. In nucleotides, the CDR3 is TGTGCCATCAGTGAAATCGCGGGAGAATCGAGCGAGCAGTTCTTC.

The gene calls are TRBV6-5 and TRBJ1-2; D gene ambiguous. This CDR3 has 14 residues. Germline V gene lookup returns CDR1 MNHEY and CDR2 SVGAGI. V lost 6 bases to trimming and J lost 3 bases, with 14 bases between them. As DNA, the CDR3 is TGTGCCAGCAGACCTGGAGGCGCATACTATGGCTACACCTTC. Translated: CASRPGGAYYGYTF.

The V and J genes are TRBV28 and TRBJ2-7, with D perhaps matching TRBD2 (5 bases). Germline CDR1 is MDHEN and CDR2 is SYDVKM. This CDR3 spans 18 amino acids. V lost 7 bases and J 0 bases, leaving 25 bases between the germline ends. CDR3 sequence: CASTSLRTLSLSSYEQYF. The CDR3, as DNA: TGTGCCAGCACCTCCCTTAGGACTTTAAGTTTGAGCTCCTACGAGCAGTACTTC.

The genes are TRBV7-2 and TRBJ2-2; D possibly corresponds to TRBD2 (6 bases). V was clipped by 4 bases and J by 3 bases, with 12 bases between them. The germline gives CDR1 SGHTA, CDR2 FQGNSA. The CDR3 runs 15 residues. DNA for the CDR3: TGTGCCAGCAGCTCCCTCTGGGGGGACACCGGGGAGCTGTTTTTT. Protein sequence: CASSSLWGDTGELFF.

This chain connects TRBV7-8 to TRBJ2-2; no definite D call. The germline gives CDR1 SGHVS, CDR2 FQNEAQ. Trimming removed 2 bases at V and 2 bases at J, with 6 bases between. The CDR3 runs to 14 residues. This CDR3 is CASSLTANTGELFF. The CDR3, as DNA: TGTGCCAGCAGCTTAACAGCCAACACCGGGGAGCTGTTTTTT.

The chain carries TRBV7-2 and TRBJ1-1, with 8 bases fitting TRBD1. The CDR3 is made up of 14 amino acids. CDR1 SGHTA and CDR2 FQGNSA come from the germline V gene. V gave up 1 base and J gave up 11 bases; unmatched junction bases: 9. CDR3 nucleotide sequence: TGTGCCAGCAGCTTAGTTCGGCGGACAGGGTGGGCTTTCTTT. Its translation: CASSLVRRTGWAFF.

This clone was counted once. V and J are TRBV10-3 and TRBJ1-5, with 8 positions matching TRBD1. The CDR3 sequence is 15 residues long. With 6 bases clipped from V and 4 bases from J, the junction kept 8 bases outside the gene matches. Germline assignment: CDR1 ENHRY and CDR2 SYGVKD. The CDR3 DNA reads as TGTGCCATCAGCCCCGACAGGGGAAGGAATCAGCCCCAGCATTTT. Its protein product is CAISPDRGRNQPQHF.

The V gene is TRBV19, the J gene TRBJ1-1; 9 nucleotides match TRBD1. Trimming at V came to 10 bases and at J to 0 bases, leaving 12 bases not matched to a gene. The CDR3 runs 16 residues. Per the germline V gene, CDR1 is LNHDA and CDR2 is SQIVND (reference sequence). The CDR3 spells CATKRQGGVLNTEAFF. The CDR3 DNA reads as TGTGCCACTAAGAGACAGGGGGGGGTTTTGAACACTGAAGCTTTCTTT. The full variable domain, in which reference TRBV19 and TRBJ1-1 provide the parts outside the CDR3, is DGGITQSPKYLFRKEGQNVTLSCEQNLNHDAMYWYRQDPGQGLRLIYYSQIVNDFQKGDIAEGYSVSREKKESFPLTVTSAQKNPTAFYLCATKRQGGVLNTEAFFGQGTRLTVV.

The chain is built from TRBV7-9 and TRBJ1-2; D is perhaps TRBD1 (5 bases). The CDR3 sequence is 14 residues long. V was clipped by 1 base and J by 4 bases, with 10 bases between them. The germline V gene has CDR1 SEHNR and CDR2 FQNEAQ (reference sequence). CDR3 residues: CASSLGQMVYGYTF. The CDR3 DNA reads TGTGCCAGCAGCTTAGGACAGATGGTCTATGGCTACACCTTC.

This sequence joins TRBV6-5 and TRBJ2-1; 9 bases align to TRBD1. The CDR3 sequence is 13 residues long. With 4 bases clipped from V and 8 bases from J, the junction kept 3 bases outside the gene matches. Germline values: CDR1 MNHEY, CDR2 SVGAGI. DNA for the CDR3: TGTGCCAGCAGTTTACAGGGGGCCCATGAGCAGTTCTTC. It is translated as CASSLQGAHEQFF.

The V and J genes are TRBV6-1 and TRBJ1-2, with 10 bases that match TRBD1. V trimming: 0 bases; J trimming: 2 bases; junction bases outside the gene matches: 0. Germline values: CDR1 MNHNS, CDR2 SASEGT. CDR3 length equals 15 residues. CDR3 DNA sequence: TGTGCCAGCAGTGAAGCGGGACAGGGGAACTATGGCTACACCTTC. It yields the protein CASSEAGQGNYGYTF.

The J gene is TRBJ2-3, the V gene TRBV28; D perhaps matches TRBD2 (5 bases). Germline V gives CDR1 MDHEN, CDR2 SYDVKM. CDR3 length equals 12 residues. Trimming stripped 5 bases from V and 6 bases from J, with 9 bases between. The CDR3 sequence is CASSPPGDTQYF. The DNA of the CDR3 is TGTGCCAGCAGTCCACCGGGGGATACGCAGTATTTT.